This entry lists 14 T cell receptor beta chains sequenced from one sample in a study of control samples from healthy donors and cancer patients. Only in-frame clones appear in the TCRdb table, and some are missing; sequencing was by immunoSEQ multiplex PCR. The sample holds roughly 120,000 clones, roughly 88% seen once. The sequenced sample was blood. The receptors here all came from a man aged 40-49 years in good health.

This clone has just one count. V and J are TRBV24-1 and TRBJ1-5; a possible D gene is TRBD1 (5 bases). The CDR3 covers 16 residues. The germline V gene has CDR1 KGHDR and CDR2 SFDVKD. Trimming removed 4 bases at V and 0 bases at J, with 12 bases between. CDR3 amino acids: CATSDSGTGSNQPQHF. CDR3 bases: TGTGCCACCAGTGACTCCGGGACCGGTAGCAATCAGCCCCAGCATTTT.

This clone has only one observation. This chain joins TRBV11-3 and TRBJ2-4; D possibly corresponds to TRBD2 (6 bases). CDR3 size: 12 residues. Trimming stripped 8 bases from V and 7 bases from J, with 12 bases between. Germline assignment: CDR1 SGHNT and CDR2 YENEEA. The CDR3 loop reads CASGTGGNIQYF. In nucleotides, the CDR3 is TGTGCCAGCGGCACTGGAGGGAACATTCAGTACTTC.

The CDR3 loop is CASSFPNTYEQYF. CDR3 in DNA: TGTGCCAGCAGTTTTCCCAATACCTACGAGCAGTACTTC. V gene TRBV12-3 or TRBV12-4 combines with J gene TRBJ2-7, with unresolved D. With 3 bases removed from V and 2 bases from J, the gap between germline ends came to 8 bases. The CDR3 spans 13 residues.

The CDR3 nucleotides read TGTGCCAGCAGTTTACGCCAGAGCAGACTGGACTATAATTCACCCCTCCACTTT. Its protein is CASSLRQSRLDYNSPLHF. J is TRBJ1-6 and V is TRBV27; D uncertain. This CDR3 contains 18 residues. In germline, CDR1 is MNHEY, CDR2 SMNVEV (reference sequence). V was clipped by 2 bases and J by 3 bases, with 17 bases between them.

This clone was detected only once. The chain is built from TRBV24-1 and TRBJ2-3, with 7 bases fitting TRBD1. The CDR3 is 14 amino acids. V trimming: 7 bases; J trimming: 0 bases; junction bases outside the gene matches: 3. Germline CDR1 and CDR2: KGHDR and SFDVKD. Here the CDR3 DNA reads TGTGCCACCAGGGGGACAGCTAGCACAGATACGCAGTATTTT. It codes for CATRGTASTDTQYF.

The genes are TRBV4-3 and TRBJ2-7, with D unresolved. This CDR3 is built from 15 residues. Germline values: CDR1 LGHNA, CDR2 YSLEER. Trimming took off 0 bases at V and 4 bases at J, with 13 bases between the two ends. CDR3 DNA: TGCGCCAGCAGCCAAGAAGGGCGGATCGTTTACGAGCAGTACTTC. This codes for CASSQEGRIVYEQYF.

The chain employs TRBV30 and TRBJ1-5; a possible D gene is TRBD1 (5 bases). Germline V gives CDR1 GTSNPN, CDR2 SVGIG (reference sequence). V was shortened by 4 bases and J by 4 bases, with 11 bases between the two germline ends. This CDR3 has 13 residues. This CDR3 is CAWNTQENQPQHF. CDR3 bases: TGTGCCTGGAATACACAGGAAAATCAGCCCCAGCATTTT.

The chain is built from TRBV12-3 or TRBV12-4 and TRBJ1-5; a weak D match, TRBD1 (6 bases). V was pared by 6 bases and J by 3 bases, with 9 bases between. CDR3 size: 13 residues. CDR3 in DNA: TGTGCCAGCAGACAGGGCCTCAATCAGCCCCAGCATTTT. This gives the protein CASRQGLNQPQHF.

The CDR3 sequence: CASSPRQGEGNTIYF. For the CDR3, the DNA is TGTGCCAGCTCACCTCGACAGGGAGAGGGAAACACCATATATTTT. The rearrangement uses TRBV18 and TRBJ1-3; 7 bases are a match to TRBD1. V shed 3 bases and J 4 bases; nucleotides not matched to a gene: 6. Germline values: CDR1 KGHSH, CDR2 LQKENI. This CDR3 has 15 residues.

This chain connects TRBV18 to TRBJ1-5; no firm D call. This CDR3 has 13 residues. Germline V CDR1 and CDR2: KGHSH, LQKENI. Deletions cut 6 bases from V and 2 bases from J, with 8 bases between. CDR3 sequence: CASSQDGNQPQHF. In nucleotides, the CDR3 is TGTGCCAGCTCCCAAGATGGCAATCAGCCCCAGCATTTT.

The gene calls are TRBV24-1 and TRBJ2-5, with a possible D match to TRBD1 (6 bases). Trimming shortened V by 5 bases and J by 0 bases, and 12 bases separated the two germline ends. CDR3 size: 15 residues. CDR1 and CDR2 from the germline V gene are KGHDR and SFDVKD. CDR3 DNA: TGTGCCACCAGTGCAGGGGTCGGTAACCAAGAGACCCAGTACTTC. Translating gives CATSAGVGNQETQYF.

The chain combines TRBV4-3 with TRBJ1-1, with TRBD1 as a possible D gene (6 bases). Germline V gives CDR1 LGHNA, CDR2 YSLEER. The V and J ends lost 4 bases and 1 base respectively, with 10 bases between them. CDR3 size: 14 residues. The CDR3, as DNA: TGCGCCAGCAGCCCCGAGACAGGGAACACTGAAGCTTTCTTT. Its protein is CASSPETGNTEAFF.

The rearrangement links TRBV7-9 to TRBJ1-3, with 7 nucleotides matching TRBD1. The CDR3 is 14 amino acids. Trimming took 5 bases from V and 6 from J; bases not matched to a gene: 7. The germline CDR1 and CDR2 sequences are SEHNR and FQNEAQ (reference sequence). The CDR3 sequence is CASSETGFENTIYF. The DNA for the CDR3 is TGTGCCAGCAGCGAGACAGGGTTTGAAAACACCATATATTTT.

The rearrangement joins TRBV5-1 to TRBJ2-3, with D possibly being TRBD1 (6 bases). This CDR3 comprises 16 residues. Looked up from germline, CDR1 is SGHRS and CDR2 is YFSETQ. V was cut by 4 bases and J by 1 base, with 16 bases left in between. CDR3 loop: CASSPAPGVGTDTQYF. The DNA of the CDR3 is TGCGCCAGCAGCCCCGCCCCAGGGGTGGGCACAGATACGCAGTATTTT. The whole variable domain, remainder taken from reference TRBV5-1 and TRBJ2-3, is KAGVTQTPRYLIKTRGQQVTLSCSPISGHRSVSWYQQTPGQGLQFLFEYFSETQRNKGNFPGRFSGRQFSNSRSEMNVSTLELGDSALYLCASSPAPGVGTDTQYFGPGTRLTVL.